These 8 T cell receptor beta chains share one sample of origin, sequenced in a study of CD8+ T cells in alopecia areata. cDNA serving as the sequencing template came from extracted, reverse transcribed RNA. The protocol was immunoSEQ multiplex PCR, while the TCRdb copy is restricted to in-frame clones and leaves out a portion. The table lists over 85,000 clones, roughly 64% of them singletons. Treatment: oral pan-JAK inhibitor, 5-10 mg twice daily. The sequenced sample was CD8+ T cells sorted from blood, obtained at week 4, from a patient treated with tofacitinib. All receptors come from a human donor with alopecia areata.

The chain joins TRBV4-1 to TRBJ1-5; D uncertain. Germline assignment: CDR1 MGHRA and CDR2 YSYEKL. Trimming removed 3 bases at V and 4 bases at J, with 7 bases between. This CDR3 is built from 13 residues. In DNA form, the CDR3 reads TGCGCCAGCAGCCAGATCACGAATCAGCCCCAGCATTTT. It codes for CASSQITNQPQHF.

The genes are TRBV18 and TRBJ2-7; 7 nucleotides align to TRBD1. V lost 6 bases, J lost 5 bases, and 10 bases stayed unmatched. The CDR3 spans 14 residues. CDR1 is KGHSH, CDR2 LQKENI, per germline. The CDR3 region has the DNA TGTGCCAGCTCCATTGAACAGGGGTATAACGAGCAGTACTTC. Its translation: CASSIEQGYNEQYF.

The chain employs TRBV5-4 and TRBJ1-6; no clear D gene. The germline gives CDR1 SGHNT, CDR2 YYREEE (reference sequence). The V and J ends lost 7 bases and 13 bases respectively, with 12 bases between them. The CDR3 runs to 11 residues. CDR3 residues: CASLAADPLHF. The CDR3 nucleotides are TGTGCCAGCCTTGCCGCTGACCCCCTCCACTTT.

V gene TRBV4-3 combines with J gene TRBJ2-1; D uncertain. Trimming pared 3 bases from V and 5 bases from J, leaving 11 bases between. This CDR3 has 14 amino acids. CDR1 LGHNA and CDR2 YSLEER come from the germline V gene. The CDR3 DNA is TGCGCCAGCAGCCATTACTCCTGGGACAATGAGCAGTTCTTC. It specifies CASSHYSWDNEQFF.

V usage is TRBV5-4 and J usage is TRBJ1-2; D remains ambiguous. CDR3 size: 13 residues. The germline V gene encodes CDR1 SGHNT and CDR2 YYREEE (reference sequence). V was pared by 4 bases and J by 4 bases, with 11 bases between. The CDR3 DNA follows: TGTGCCAGCAGCCCAGCATGGGCCTATGGCTACACCTTC. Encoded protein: CASSPAWAYGYTF.

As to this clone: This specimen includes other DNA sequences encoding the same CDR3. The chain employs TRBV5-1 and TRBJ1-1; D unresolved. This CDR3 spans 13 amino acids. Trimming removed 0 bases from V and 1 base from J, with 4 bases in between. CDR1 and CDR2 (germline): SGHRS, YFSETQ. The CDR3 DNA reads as TGCGCCAGCAGCTTGGGAGGGAACACTGAAGCTTTCTTT. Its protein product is CASSLGGNTEAFF.

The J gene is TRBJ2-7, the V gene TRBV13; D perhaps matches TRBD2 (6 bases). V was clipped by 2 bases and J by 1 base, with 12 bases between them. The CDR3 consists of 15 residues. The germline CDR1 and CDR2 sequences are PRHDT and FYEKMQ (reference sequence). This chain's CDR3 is CASSLWRDGSYEQYF. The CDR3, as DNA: TGTGCCAGCAGCTTATGGCGGGACGGGTCCTACGAGCAGTACTTC.

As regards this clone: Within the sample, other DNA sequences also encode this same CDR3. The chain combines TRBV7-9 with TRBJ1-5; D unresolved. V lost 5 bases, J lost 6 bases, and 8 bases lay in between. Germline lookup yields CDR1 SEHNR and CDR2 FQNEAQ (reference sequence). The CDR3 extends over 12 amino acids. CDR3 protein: CASSPGGQPQHF. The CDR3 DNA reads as TGTGCCAGCAGCCCTGGCGGTCAGCCCCAGCATTTT. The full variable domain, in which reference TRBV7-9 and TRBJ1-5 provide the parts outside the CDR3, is DTGVSQNPRHKITKRGQNVTFRCDPISEHNRLYWYRQTLGQGPEFLTYFQNEAQLEKSRLLSDRFSAERPKGSFSTLEIQRTEQGDSAMYLCASSPGGQPQHFGDGTRLSIL.